These T cell receptor beta chains were read from a single sample in a study of blood T cell repertoires in COVID-19. Sequencing used immunoSEQ multiplex PCR; TCRdb keeps in-frame clones, though not all of them. The sample includes 55,000 to 60,000 clones, around 84% of them seen just once. Sequenced input: peripheral blood. These receptors were obtained from a man aged 70 or older with active COVID-19. Both conserved end residues are part of each CDR3. The D gene is left open where the match is weak. Clone size appears in some rows only: once, few, many, or a class for an expanded clone.

TRBJ1-6,TRBV18,.,.,CASSPRAGAQDSYNSPLHF,TGTGCCAGCTCACCACGGGCGGGGGCGCAGGACTCCTATAATTCACCCCTCCACTTT
TRBJ2-2,TRBV6-5,.,.,CASSYFTTNTGELFF,TGTGCCAGCAGTTACTTCACAACGAACACCGGGGAGCTGTTTTTT
TRBJ2-3,TRBV9,TRBD2,.,CASSAMGGSKADTQYF,TGTGCCAGCAGCGCAATGGGCGGGAGCAAGGCAGATACGCAGTATTTT
TRBJ2-5,TRBV19,.,.,CASSEQPLGTQYF,TGTGCCAGTAGTGAACAGCCCCTGGGGACCCAGTACTTC
TRBJ1-6,TRBV18,.,.,CASSPPGQRAYSPLHF,TGTGCCAGCTCACCGCCAGGTCAAAGAGCTTACTCACCCCTCCACTTT
TRBJ2-3,TRBV9,TRBD2,.,CASSVVSGRTTDTQYF,TGTGCCAGCAGCGTAGTTAGCGGGAGGACCACAGATACGCAGTATTTT
TRBJ2-2,TRBV18,TRBD1,.,CASSPGQGNTGELFF,TGTGCCAGCTCACCGGGACAGGGGAACACCGGGGAGCTGTTTTTT
TRBJ2-1,TRBV7-8,.,once,CASSLVGGASAYNEQFF,TGTGCCAGCAGCTTAGTGGGGGGAGCTAGCGCCTACAATGAGCAGTTCTTC
TRBJ2-1,TRBV7-9,.,.,CASSLGYEPFF,TGTGCCAGCAGCTTAGGATATGAGCCGTTCTTC
TRBJ1-1,TRBV27,TRBD1,.,CASSLSRTGDTEAFF,TGTGCCAGCAGTCTTAGTCGGACAGGGGACACTGAAGCTTTCTTT
TRBJ2-1,TRBV5-1,.,.,CASSLVLGGGNEQFF,TGCGCCAGCAGCTTGGTGTTGGGAGGGGGGAATGAGCAGTTCTTC
TRBJ2-3,TRBV7-9,TRBD2,.,CASSQRGAGGSDTQYF,TGTGCCAGCAGCCAACGGGGAGCGGGAGGTTCAGATACGCAGTATTTT
TRBJ2-1,TRBV5-1,.,.,CASSSSGTQYNEQFF,TGCGCCAGCAGCTCATCCGGGACACAGTACAATGAGCAGTTCTTC
TRBJ2-7,TRBV6-5,TRBD1,.,CASSYQQGAPYEQYF,TGTGCCAGCAGTTACCAACAGGGGGCCCCCTACGAGCAGTACTTC
TRBJ1-1,TRBV2,.,.,CASSEAEGSTEAFF,TGTGCCAGCAGTGAAGCAGAAGGGAGCACTGAAGCTTTCTTT
TRBJ2-1,TRBV9,.,.,CASSGRGSAGVNEQFF,TGTGCCAGCAGCGGGAGAGGGTCTGCAGGGGTCAATGAGCAGTTCTTC
TRBJ2-1,TRBV3-1/TRBV3-2,.,.,CASRGAGPYNEQFF,TGTGCCAGCAGGGGGGCAGGCCCCTACAATGAGCAGTTCTTC
TRBJ2-3,TRBV4-3,TRBD2,.,CASSQDGTRTADTQYF,TGCGCCAGCAGCCAAGACGGGACTAGAACAGCAGATACGCAGTATTTT
TRBJ2-3,TRBV5-6,TRBD2,.,CASHWTSGIASTDTQYF,TGTGCCAGTCACTGGACTAGCGGAATTGCTAGCACAGATACGCAGTATTTT
TRBJ1-1,TRBV28,TRBD1,once,CASSSARTGNTEAFF,TGTGCCAGCAGTTCGGCGCGGACAGGGAACACTGAAGCTTTCTTT
TRBJ2-1,TRBV27,.,once,CASSRVGGNEQFF,TGTGCCAGCAGTCGCGTTGGAGGCAATGAGCAGTTCTTC
TRBJ2-1,TRBV20-1,.,.,CISGAEEQFF,TGCATCTCAGGGGCAGAGGAGCAGTTCTTC
TRBJ1-2,TRBV28,.,.,CASNQETYGYTF,TGTGCCAGCAATCAGGAAACCTATGGCTACACCTTC
TRBJ2-1,TRBV6-6,TRBD2,.,CASRLAEYNEQFF,TGTGCCAGCCGGCTAGCGGAATACAATGAGCAGTTCTTC
TRBJ2-2,TRBV5-1,.,.,CASSFGRDTGELFF,TGCGCCAGCAGCTTTGGGCGGGACACCGGGGAGCTGTTTTTT
TRBJ1-3,TRBV7-9,.,.,CAGLEGSNSGNTIYF,TGTGCCGGCCTCGAGGGCTCTAACTCTGGAAACACCATATATTTT
TRBJ2-1,TRBV2,TRBD2,.,CASSVSGATYNEQFF,TGTGCCAGCAGCGTTAGCGGGGCCACCTACAATGAGCAGTTCTTC
TRBJ2-1,TRBV9,TRBD2,.,CASSPREKTYNEQFF,TGTGCCAGCAGCCCGCGGGAGAAAACGTACAATGAGCAGTTCTTC
TRBJ2-2,TRBV4-2,TRBD2,.,CASSQDGVRGRGGELFF,TGTGCCAGCAGCCAAGACGGGGTTCGCGGGAGAGGCGGGGAGCTGTTTTTT
TRBJ2-7,TRBV5-1,TRBD1,.,CASSWGTGAYEQYF,TGCGCCAGCAGCTGGGGGACAGGGGCCTACGAGCAGTACTTC
TRBJ2-6,TRBV14,TRBD1,.,CASSRMTGGAGANVLTF,TGTGCCAGCAGTCGAATGACAGGGGGAGCTGGGGCCAACGTCCTGACTTTC
TRBJ2-2,TRBV6-5,.,.,CASSYSLASGELFF,TGTGCCAGCAGTTACTCTCTAGCGAGCGGGGAGCTGTTTTTT
TRBJ2-1,TRBV7-2,TRBD1,.,CASSFRQGPSYNEQFF,TGTGCCAGCAGCTTCCGACAGGGACCCTCCTACAATGAGCAGTTCTTC
TRBJ2-7,TRBV27,TRBD2,.,CASSSGLAGDSGYEQYF,TGTGCCAGCAGTTCGGGACTAGCGGGAGACAGTGGGTACGAGCAGTACTTC
TRBJ2-5,TRBV18,TRBD2,.,CASSLPPGLGGETQYF,TGTGCCAGCTCACTCCCACCGGGACTAGGTGGAGAGACCCAGTACTTC
TRBJ2-7,TRBV5-1,TRBD2,.,CASSRGGSQNYEQYF,TGCGCCAGCAGCCGGGGAGGGAGCCAGAACTACGAGCAGTACTTC
TRBJ2-2,TRBV11-2,TRBD2,.,CASSPRGRVAGELFF,TGTGCCAGCAGCCCCCGGGGGAGGGTTGCCGGGGAGCTGTTTTTT
TRBJ1-2,TRBV28,TRBD1,.,CASSRIGQENYGYTF,TGTGCCAGCAGCAGGATAGGACAGGAGAACTATGGCTACACCTTC
TRBJ2-4,TRBV5-1,TRBD2,.,CASSSTSGNKGAKNIQYF,TGCGCCAGCAGCTCGACTAGCGGGAACAAGGGGGCCAAAAACATTCAGTACTTC
TRBJ1-5,TRBV28,TRBD1,.,CASSSPTGGRNQPQHF,TGTGCCAGCAGTTCCCCCACAGGGGGCCGCAATCAGCCCCAGCATTTT
TRBJ1-5,TRBV5-1,TRBD1,.,CASSSGQGNQPQHF,TGCGCCAGCAGCTCAGGACAGGGCAATCAGCCCCAGCATTTT
TRBJ2-3,TRBV18,.,once,CASSPGLHTDTQYF,TGTGCCAGCTCACCGGGACTTCACACAGATACGCAGTATTTT